This TCR beta chain was obtained from a study of graft-versus-host responses after intestinal transplantation. The table came from immunoSEQ multiplex PCR; TCRdb's copy has only in-frame clones and leaves some out. This sample carries approximately 90,000 clones, approximately 82% of them seen once, and the ten largest clones take 0.8% to 0.9%. As for this clone: Its antigen is not identified.

There are 16 residues in the CDR3. From germline, CDR1 is LNHNV and CDR2 YYDKDF (reference sequence). V lost 3 bases and J lost 2; bases outside the gene matches: 7. This receptor was identified in a human donor who received an intestinal transplant. Sequences were derived from unstimulated CD4+ T cells sorted from spleen or lymph node cells, sampled before intestinal transplant. The V and J genes are TRBV15 and TRBJ2-7; TRBD1 aligns across 10 bases. The chain's CDR3 is CATSRGETGGPYEQYF. Here the CDR3 DNA reads TGTGCCACCAGCAGGGGAGAGACAGGGGGCCCCTACGAGCAGTACTTC.